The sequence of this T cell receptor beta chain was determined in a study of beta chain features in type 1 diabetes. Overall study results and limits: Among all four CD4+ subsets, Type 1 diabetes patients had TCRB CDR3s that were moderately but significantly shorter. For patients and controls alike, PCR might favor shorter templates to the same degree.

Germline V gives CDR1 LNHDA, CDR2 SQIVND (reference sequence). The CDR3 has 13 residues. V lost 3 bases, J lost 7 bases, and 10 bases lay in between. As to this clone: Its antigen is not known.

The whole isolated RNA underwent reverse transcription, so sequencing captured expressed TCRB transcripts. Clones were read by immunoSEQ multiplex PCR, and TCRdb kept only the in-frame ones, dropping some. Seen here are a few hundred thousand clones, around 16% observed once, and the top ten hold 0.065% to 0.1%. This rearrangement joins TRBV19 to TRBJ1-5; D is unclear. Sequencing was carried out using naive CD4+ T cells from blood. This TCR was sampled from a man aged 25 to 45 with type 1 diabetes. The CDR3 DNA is TGTGCCAGTAGTATGGGTGAGCGGCAGCCCCAGCATTTT. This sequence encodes CASSMGERQPQHF.